The 18 T cell receptor beta chains below were found in one sample sequenced in a study of T cells after yellow fever vaccination. One entry per CDR3 protein, called by TCRdb with MiXCR from the 5' RACE reads. This table holds hundreds of thousands of distinct CDR3 sequences, 7.5% to 9% found once. Here the sequenced sample was CD4+ T cells sorted from PBMCs, taken 5 days after the yellow fever booster vaccination. These TCRs come from a man between 18 and 35 years old who received the YFV17D yellow fever vaccine.

This clonotype occurred a few times. CDR3 sequence: CASSQHSGGAWETQYF. CDR3 coding DNA: TGCGCCAGCAGCCAGCATAGCGGGGGGGCGTGGGAGACCCAGTACTTC. The rearrangement uses TRBV4-3 and TRBJ2-5; 11 nucleotides agree with TRBD2. The CDR3 length is 16 residues. Trimming took 3 bases from V and 5 from J; bases not matched to a gene: 8. Germline V gives CDR1 LGHNA, CDR2 YSLEER.

V and J are TRBV18 and TRBJ2-7, with D possibly matching TRBD2 (7 bases). Trimming took 0 bases from V and 2 from J, leaving 11 bases between them. Per germline, CDR1 KGHSH and CDR2 LQKENI. The CDR3 runs to 15 residues. CDR3 DNA: TGTGCCAGCTCACCACCGGGGGGGGCCACCTACGAGCAGTACTTC. Protein product: CASSPPGGATYEQYF.

This clonotype was recorded at least ten times. CDR3 loop: CASSLASYSENTEAFF. In DNA form, the CDR3 reads TGCGCCAGCAGCTTGGCCTCGTACAGCGAGAACACTGAAGCTTTCTTT. The rearrangement joins TRBV5-1 to TRBJ1-1, with D unresolved. V was clipped by 0 bases and J by 1 base, with 13 bases between them. This CDR3 has 16 amino acids. Germline V CDR1 and CDR2: SGHRS, YFSETQ.

The chain has TRBV30 and TRBJ1-5; TRBD1 matches at 7 bases. V dropped 3 bases and J dropped 7; count of bases not matched to a gene: 9. Germline V CDR1 and CDR2: GTSNPN, SVGIG (reference sequence). The CDR3 has 14 amino acids. This CDR3 reads CAWSLNRGRQPQHF. CDR3 nucleotides: TGTGCCTGGAGCTTAAACAGGGGCCGACAGCCCCAGCATTTT.

The chain has TRBV7-7 and TRBJ2-7; tentatively, D is TRBD2 (6 bases). V dropped 5 bases and J dropped 3 bases, with 23 bases sitting between them. In germline, CDR1 is SSHAT, CDR2 FNYEAQ (reference sequence). The CDR3 spans 17 residues. For the CDR3, the DNA is TGTGCCAGCAGCCCTTTAAACCGGGACTCCCTCGGCTACGAGCAGTACTTC. Translated: CASSPLNRDSLGYEQYF.

This clonotype occurred a few times. The genes are TRBV5-1 and TRBJ2-1; 10 nucleotides line up with TRBD1. Per the germline V gene, CDR1 is SGHRS and CDR2 is YFSETQ. V trimming: 4 bases; J trimming: 7 bases; junction bases outside the gene matches: 8. The CDR3 is 15 residues long. The CDR3 sequence: CASSPRDRGANEQFF. The CDR3 DNA reads TGCGCCAGCAGCCCCCGGGACAGGGGCGCAAATGAGCAGTTCTTC.

This clonotype was counted between two and nine times. In DNA, the CDR3 is TGTGCCAGCGGGTCACTGCAAAATGAGCAGTTCTTC. Translated: CASGSLQNEQFF. The chain uses TRBV6-6 and TRBJ2-1; D ambiguous. CDR3 length equals 12 residues. Germline V gene data show CDR1 as MNHNY and CDR2 as SVGAGI (reference sequence). Trimming removed 8 bases at V and 7 bases at J, with 12 bases between.

This clonotype was counted many times. The J gene is TRBJ2-5, the V gene TRBV11-2, with a possible D match to TRBD2 (6 bases). Trimming shortened V by 2 bases and J by 4 bases, and 14 bases separated the two germline ends. This CDR3 is 15 amino acids long. The V gene's germline CDR1 is SGHAT and CDR2 FQNNGV. The CDR3 here is CASSLRGASRETQYF. The CDR3 DNA is TGTGCCAGCAGCTTACGCGGGGCTAGTCGAGAGACCCAGTACTTC. Using reference TRBV11-2 and TRBJ2-5 for the parts outside the CDR3, the full variable domain is EAGVAQSPRYKIIEKRQSVAFWCNPISGHATLYWYQQILGQGPKLLIQFQNNGVVDDSQLPKDRFSAERLKGVDSTLKIQPAKLEDSAVYLCASSLRGASRETQYFGPGTRLLVL.

This clonotype was detected ten times or more. This chain joins TRBV10-3 and TRBJ2-3; tentatively, D is TRBD1 (5 bases). V lost 8 bases and J 4 bases, leaving 16 bases between the germline ends. This CDR3 comprises 14 residues. Germline V gene data show CDR1 as ENHRY and CDR2 as SYGVKD. CDR3 DNA sequence: TGTGCCATCTCTATTAACAGGCAGCCAGATACGCAGTATTTT. Its translation is CAISINRQPDTQYF.

This clonotype was detected a few times. The J gene is TRBJ2-7, the V gene TRBV18; D could derive from TRBD1 or TRBD2 (5 bases each). Trimming removed 2 bases at V and 5 bases at J, with 10 bases between. Germline loops: CDR1 KGHSH, CDR2 LQKENI. The CDR3 is 13 amino acids. The CDR3 is CASSPEGRNEQYV. DNA of the CDR3: TGTGCCAGCTCACCAGAGGGACGAAACGAGCAGTACGTC.

The rearrangement links TRBV12-3 or TRBV12-4 to TRBJ1-1; TRBD1 might be the D (5 bases). The CDR3 contains 14 residues. The ends were cut back, 5 bases at V and 1 base at J, with 11 bases in the middle. CDR3 residues: CASSPGYENTEAFF. The CDR3 DNA sequence: TGTGCCAGCAGTCCAGGGTACGAGAACACTGAAGCTTTCTTT.

This rearrangement joins TRBV6-2 or TRBV6-3 to TRBJ1-4, with a tentative D call TRBD1 (5 bases). CDR3 length: 16 amino acids. From germline, CDR1 is MNHEY and CDR2 SVGEGT. Trimming took off 7 bases at V and 3 bases at J, with 18 bases between the two ends. The CDR3 DNA reads TGTGCCAGCACCTCAGCTCCAGGGCAGCCTAATGAAAAACTGTTTTTT. This sequence encodes CASTSAPGQPNEKLFF.

This chain links TRBV19 with TRBJ2-2, with D tentatively TRBD2 (5 bases). CDR3 length equals 13 residues. V was clipped by 11 bases and J by 3 bases, with 13 bases between them. The germline V gene has CDR1 LNHDA and CDR2 SQIVND (reference sequence). Written as DNA, the CDR3 is TGTGCCGGCCAGGACTGGCACACCGGGGAGCTGTTTTTT. Residues: CAGQDWHTGELFF.

CDR3 region: CASSLVSANNQPQHF. CDR3 in DNA: TGTGCCAGCAGCTTAGTTTCGGCTAACAATCAGCCCCAGCATTTT. This chain uses TRBV7-2 with TRBJ1-5; D ambiguous. V lost 1 base, J lost 3 bases, and 10 bases lay in between. The CDR3 totals 15 residues. Germline CDR1 and CDR2: SGHTA and FQGNSA. Looking up the rest from reference TRBV7-2 and TRBJ1-5 gives the full variable domain: GAGVSQSPSNKVTEKGKDVELRCDPISGHTALYWYRQSLGQGLEFLIYFQGNSAPDKSGLPSDRFSAERTGGSVSTLTIQRTQQEDSAVYLCASSLVSANNQPQHFGDGTRLSIL.

This clonotype was counted ten times or more. This rearrangement joins TRBV6-6 to TRBJ1-3; possible D gene TRBD1, 5 bases. There are 16 residues in the CDR3. With 5 bases removed from V and 4 bases from J, the gap between germline ends came to 18 bases. The V gene's germline CDR1 is MNHNY and CDR2 SVGAGI (reference sequence). The CDR3 DNA sequence: TGTGCCAGCAGTGCAGGGTGGTCTATTGACGGAAACACCATATATTTT. Translation: CASSAGWSIDGNTIYF.

This clonotype came up many times. This chain connects TRBV7-2 to TRBJ2-7; 9 bases align to TRBD1. The germline V gene has CDR1 SGHTA and CDR2 FQGNSA. This CDR3 spans 14 amino acids. Losses at the gene ends were 5 bases for V and 3 bases for J; bases not matched to a gene: 5. CDR3 nucleotides: TGTGCCAGCAGCCCCGGGACAGGGTTCTACGAGCAGTACTTC. Translation gives CASSPGTGFYEQYF.

This clonotype was found a few times. The chain links TRBV7-3 to TRBJ2-3; 9 bases match TRBD2. The CDR3 length is 14 residues. Per germline, CDR1 SGHTA and CDR2 FQGTGA. The V segment lost 4 bases and the J segment 4 bases; nucleotides outside the gene matches: 3. CDR3 sequence reads: CASSSGTSPDTQYF. The DNA for the CDR3 is TGTGCCAGCAGCTCCGGGACTAGCCCAGATACGCAGTATTTT.

CDR3 region: CSAARKLNTEAFF. DNA for the CDR3: TGCAGCGCCGCCCGGAAACTGAACACTGAAGCTTTCTTT. The chain combines TRBV29-1 with TRBJ1-1; D unclear. Germline CDR1 is SQVTM and CDR2 is ANQGSEA. The V and J ends lost 7 bases and 0 bases respectively, with 12 bases between them. This CDR3 has 13 residues. Drawing the rest from reference TRBV29-1 and TRBJ1-1, the complete variable domain is SAVISQKPSRDICQRGTSLTIQCQVDSQVTMMFWYRQQPGQSLTLIATANQGSEATYESGFVIDKFPISRPNLTFSTLTVSNMSPEDSSIYLCSAARKLNTEAFFGQGTRLTVV.